This T cell receptor (beta chain) was observed in a study of CD8 T cells in Susac syndrome. This CDR3 is built from 13 residues. Between the trimmed V and J ends, which lost 8 bases and 5 bases, there was a span of 13 bases. An input of roughly 0.5 to 1 ug of RNA was subjected to reverse transcription using random hexamers. TCRdb reanalysed the immunoSEQ multiplex PCR reads using MiXCR and keeps one entry per CDR3 protein. The repertoire holds roughly 200,000 distinct CDR3 sequences, just under 95% seen once, with 0.085% to 0.1% in the top ten. The CD8+ and CD4+ T cells were isolated magnetically using a negative isolation approach, whereas the TEMRA cells were enriched by FACS.

The TCR originated in a human donor with Susac syndrome. This chain uses TRBV12-3 or TRBV12-4 with TRBJ2-1, with D possibly matching TRBD2 (7 bases). Input material: CD4+ T cells from PBMCs. The CDR3 DNA is TGTGCCAGCGGGGGGGGCCGCCACAATGAGCAGTTCTTC. It yields the protein CASGGGRHNEQFF.